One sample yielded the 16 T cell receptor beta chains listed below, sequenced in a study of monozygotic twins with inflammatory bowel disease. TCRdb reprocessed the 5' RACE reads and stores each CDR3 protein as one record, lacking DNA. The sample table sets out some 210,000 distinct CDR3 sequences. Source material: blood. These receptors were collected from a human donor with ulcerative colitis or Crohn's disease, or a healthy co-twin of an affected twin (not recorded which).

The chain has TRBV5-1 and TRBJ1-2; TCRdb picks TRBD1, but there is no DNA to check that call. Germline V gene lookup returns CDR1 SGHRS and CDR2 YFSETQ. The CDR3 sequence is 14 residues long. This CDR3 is CASSSPGQTISYTF.

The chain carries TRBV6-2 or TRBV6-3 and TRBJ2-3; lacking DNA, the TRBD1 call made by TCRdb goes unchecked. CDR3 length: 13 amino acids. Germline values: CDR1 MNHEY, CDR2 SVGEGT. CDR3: CASSDTGADTQYF.

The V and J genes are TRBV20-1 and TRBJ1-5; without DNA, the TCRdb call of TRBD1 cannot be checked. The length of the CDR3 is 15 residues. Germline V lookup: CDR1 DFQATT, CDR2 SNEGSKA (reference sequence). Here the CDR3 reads CSAPHCGGRNQPQHF.

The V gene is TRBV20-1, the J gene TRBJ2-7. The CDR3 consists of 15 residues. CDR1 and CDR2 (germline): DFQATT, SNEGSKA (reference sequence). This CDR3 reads CSARDRMTMSYEQYF.

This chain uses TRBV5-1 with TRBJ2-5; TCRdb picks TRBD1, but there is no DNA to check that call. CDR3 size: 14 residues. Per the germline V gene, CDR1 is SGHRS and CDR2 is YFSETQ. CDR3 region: CASSGRQGQETQYF.

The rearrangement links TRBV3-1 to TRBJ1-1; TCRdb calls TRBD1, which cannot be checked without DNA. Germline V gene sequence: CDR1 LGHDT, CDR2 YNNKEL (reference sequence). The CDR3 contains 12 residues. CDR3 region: CASSQAGRGAFF.

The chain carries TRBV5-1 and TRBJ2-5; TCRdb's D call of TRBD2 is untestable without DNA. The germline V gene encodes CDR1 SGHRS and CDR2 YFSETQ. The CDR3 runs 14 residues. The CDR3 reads CASSIGTNQETQYF.

This CDR3 reads CAISDALAVSQPQHF. The chain links TRBV10-3 to TRBJ1-5. This CDR3 has 15 amino acids. CDR1 and CDR2 (germline): ENHRY, SYGVKD.

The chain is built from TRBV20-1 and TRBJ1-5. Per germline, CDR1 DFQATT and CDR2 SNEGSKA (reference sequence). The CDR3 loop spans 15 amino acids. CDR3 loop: CSARPDGISNQPQHF.

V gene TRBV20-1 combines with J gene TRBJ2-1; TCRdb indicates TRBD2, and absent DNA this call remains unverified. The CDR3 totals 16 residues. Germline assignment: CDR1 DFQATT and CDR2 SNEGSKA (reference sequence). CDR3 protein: CSAGSFSGGAGNEQFF.

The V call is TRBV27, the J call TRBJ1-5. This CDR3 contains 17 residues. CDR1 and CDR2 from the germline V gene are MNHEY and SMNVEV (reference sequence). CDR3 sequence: CASIPSWDGYSNQPQHF.

Here the CDR3 reads CASSQRQGGEEQFF. The genes are TRBV11-3 and TRBJ2-1; TCRdb's assignment of TRBD1 cannot be checked, as there is no DNA. The CDR3 totals 14 residues. Per the germline V gene, CDR1 is SGHNT and CDR2 is YENEEA.

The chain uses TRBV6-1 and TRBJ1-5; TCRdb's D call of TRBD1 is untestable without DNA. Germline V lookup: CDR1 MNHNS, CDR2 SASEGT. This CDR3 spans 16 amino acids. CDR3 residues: CASSDLGQFSNQPQHF.

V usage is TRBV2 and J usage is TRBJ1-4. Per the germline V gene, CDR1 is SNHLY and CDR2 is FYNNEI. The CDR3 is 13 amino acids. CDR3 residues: CASARGFNEKLFF.

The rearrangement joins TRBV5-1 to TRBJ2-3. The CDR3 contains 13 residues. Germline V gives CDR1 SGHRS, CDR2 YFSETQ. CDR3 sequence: CASSLVVPDTQYF.

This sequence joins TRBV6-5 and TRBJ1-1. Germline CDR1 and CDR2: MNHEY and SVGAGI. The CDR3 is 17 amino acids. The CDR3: CASSYYSNMMGGTEAFF.